These 8 T cell receptor beta chains were all obtained from the same sample, sequenced in a study of tumour-infiltrating T cells in Burkitt lymphoma. Measured with immunoSEQ multiplex PCR; TCRdb has only the in-frame clones, and not every one. The sample includes 530 or so clones, roughly 10% of them seen just once. The sequenced material came from tumor tissue. These receptors originate from a human donor with diffuse large B-cell lymphoma. Some clones in this sample may be carry-over from other donors' samples.

This sequence joins TRBV5-6 and TRBJ1-4; D gene unclear. V was shortened by 5 bases and J by 4 bases, with 9 bases between the two germline ends. Per germline, CDR1 SGHDT and CDR2 YYEEEE. The CDR3 runs 13 residues. The CDR3 DNA is TGTGCCAGCAGTTGGAACTTTAATGAAAAACTGTTTTTT. Amino acids: CASSWNFNEKLFF.

The sample holds a few counts of this clone. This sequence joins TRBV28 and TRBJ2-5; 8 bases agree with TRBD2. There are 15 residues in the CDR3. Germline V gene data show CDR1 as MDHEN and CDR2 as SYDVKM. The J segment lost 3 bases and the V segment lost 5 bases, leaving 8 bases of the junction unmatched. CDR3 bases: TGTGCCAGCAGTCTAAGCGGGGGCCCTAAAGAGACCCAGTACTTC. This translates into CASSLSGGPKETQYF.

This clone was observed a handful of times. This chain joins TRBV7-8 and TRBJ1-4; 10 nucleotides agree with TRBD1. This CDR3 has 17 residues. V lost 1 base to trimming and J lost 7 bases; unmatched junction nucleotides: 9. The germline CDR1 and CDR2 sequences are SGHVS and FQNEAQ. In DNA form, the CDR3 reads TGTGCCAGCAGCTTAGATGGGACAGGGGACGTCCGTGAAAAACTGTTTTTT. It codes for CASSLDGTGDVREKLFF.

The chain is built from TRBV7-8 and TRBJ2-3; the match to TRBD1 covers 7 bases. CDR3 length: 15 amino acids. V lost 4 bases and J lost 2; bases outside the gene matches: 6. The germline CDR1 and CDR2 sequences are SGHVS and FQNEAQ. CDR3 coding DNA: TGTGCCAGCAGCTGGGGACAGAGCTACACAGATACGCAGTATTTT. Its translation is CASSWGQSYTDTQYF. Full variable domain (remainder filled in from reference TRBV7-8 and TRBJ2-3): GAGVSQSPRYKVAKRGQDVALRCDPISGHVSLFWYQQALGQGPEFLTYFQNEAQLDKSGLPSDRFFAERPEGSVSTLKIQRTQQEDSAVYLCASSWGQSYTDTQYFGPGTRLTVL.

This clone came up a few times. This chain joins TRBV1 and TRBJ2-5; the table's D call, TRBD2, has no DNA check behind it. TRBV1 is flagged as a pseudogene. The length of the CDR3 is 14 residues. The CDR3 DNA is TGCACCAGCAGCCACTCCCCGGGGAAAGAGACCCAGTACTTC. It encodes CTSSHSPGKETQYF.

The chain couples TRBV29-1 to TRBJ1-2; D not resolved. Trimming shortened V by 5 bases and J by 12 bases, and 28 bases separated the two germline ends. This CDR3 has 15 residues. Germline V gene lookup returns CDR1 SQVTM and CDR2 ANQGSEA. DNA of the CDR3: TGCAGCGTTTTGGCCGATCAATTCGCGGTCCCCGCAAACACCTTC. It specifies CSVLADQFAVPANTF. The whole variable domain, remainder taken from reference TRBV29-1 and TRBJ1-2, is SAVISQKPSRDICQRGTSLTIQCQVDSQVTMMFWYRQQPGQSLTLIATANQGSEATYESGFVIDKFPISRPNLTFSTLTVSNMSPEDSSIYLCSVLADQFAVPANTFGSGTRLTVV.

Concerning this clone: The junction shows a germline mismatch at one end, possibly a read error. Other DNA variants within this sample encode the same CDR3. J is TRBJ2-2 and V is TRBV5-6, with 11 bases lining up with TRBD2. The CDR3 extends over 16 amino acids. Germline CDR1 reads SGHDT; CDR2 reads YYEEEE. The CDR3 DNA is TGTGCTAGCAGCTTGGGCCTAGCGGGGGGCACCGGGGAGCTGTTTTTT. Its translation is CASSLGLAGGTGELFF.

This clone was counted a few times. CDR3 bases: TGTGCCAGCAGCGCCCGAGGGGCCGCGGGAGAGACCCAGTACTTC. It yields the protein CASSARGAAGETQYF. The V gene is TRBV11-2, the J gene TRBJ2-5; TRBD1 or TRBD2 may be the D gene (5 bases each). The CDR3 has 15 amino acids. With 5 bases removed from V and 4 bases from J, the gap between germline ends came to 17 bases. Germline CDR1 SGHAT, CDR2 FQNNGV.